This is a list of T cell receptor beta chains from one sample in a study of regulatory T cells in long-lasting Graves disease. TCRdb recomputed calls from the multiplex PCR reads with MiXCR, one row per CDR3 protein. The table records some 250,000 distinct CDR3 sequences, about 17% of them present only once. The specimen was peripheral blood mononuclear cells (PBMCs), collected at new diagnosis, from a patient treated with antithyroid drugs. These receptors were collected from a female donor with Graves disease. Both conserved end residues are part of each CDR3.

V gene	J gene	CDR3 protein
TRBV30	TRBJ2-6	CAWGKGSGANVLTF
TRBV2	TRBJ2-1	CAGGTGLDNEQFF
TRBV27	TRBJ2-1	CASSPPRGNEQFF
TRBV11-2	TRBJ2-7	CASSLWGAGSGEQYF
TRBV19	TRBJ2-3	CVSRQGRASDTQYF
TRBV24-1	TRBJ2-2	CATSDFDWGGTGELFF
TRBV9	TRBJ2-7	CASSVAPAVGYEQYF
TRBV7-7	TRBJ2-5	CASSLNGGAQETQYF
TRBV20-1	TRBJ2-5	CSALIGSSETQYF
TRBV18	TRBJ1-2	CASSPWQGNYGYTF
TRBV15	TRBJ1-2	CATSGGYGYTF
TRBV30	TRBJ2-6	CAWHRDRGRSGANVLTF
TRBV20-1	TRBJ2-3	CSAAGGSTDTQYF
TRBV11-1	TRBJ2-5	CASSLFEAETQYF
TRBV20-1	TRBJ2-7	CSAIPGQGVHEQYF
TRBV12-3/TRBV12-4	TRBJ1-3	CASKDPDGNTIYF
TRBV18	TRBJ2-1	CASSRVGLAGWDEQFF
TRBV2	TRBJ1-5	CACDVLKGQGGIQPQHF
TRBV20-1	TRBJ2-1	CSARSSRDFNNEQFF
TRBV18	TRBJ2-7	CASSRTGTPYGSNEQYF
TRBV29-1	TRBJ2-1	CSVESPERSSYNEQFF
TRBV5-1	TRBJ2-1	CASSLGRGYNEQFF
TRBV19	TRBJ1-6	CASSRRGDSPLHF
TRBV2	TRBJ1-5	CASSPQGGPSQPQHF
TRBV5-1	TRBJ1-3	CASSKDRGAGNTIYF
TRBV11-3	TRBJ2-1	CASSFLRWTGGGGNEQFF
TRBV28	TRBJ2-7	CASSSLDRMTYEQYF
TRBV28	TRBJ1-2	CASSSWTAYSYTF
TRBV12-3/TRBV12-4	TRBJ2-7	CASSSTLAGEQYF
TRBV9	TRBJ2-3	CASSVGGSSLDTQYF
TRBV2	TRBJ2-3	CASSQVDTDTQYF
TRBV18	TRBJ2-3	CASSSGTSDTDTQYF
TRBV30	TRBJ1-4	CAGIFNEKLFF
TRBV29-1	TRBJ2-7	CSVEAGGSYEQYF
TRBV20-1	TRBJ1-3	CSARPGVASVSSGNTIYF
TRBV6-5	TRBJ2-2	CASSYEGDPGNTGELFF
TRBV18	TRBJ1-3	CASSPSRMSEGISGNTIYF
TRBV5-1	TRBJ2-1	CASSLSPTYNEQFF
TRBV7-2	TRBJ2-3	CASSWGGAGTDTQYF
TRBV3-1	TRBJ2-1	CASSQGWEGQSEQFF
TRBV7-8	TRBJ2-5	CASSLTSSGQETQYF
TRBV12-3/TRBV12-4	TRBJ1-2	CASSSLFDAYYGYTF
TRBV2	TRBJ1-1	CASILTENTEAFF
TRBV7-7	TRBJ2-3	CASTPRSTVNPPDTQYF
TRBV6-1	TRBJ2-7	CASSRNRDRVSYEQYF
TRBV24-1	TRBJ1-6	CATSAGGTSPLHF
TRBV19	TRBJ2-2	CASSMGVYTGELFF
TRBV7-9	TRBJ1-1	CASSSTGGGTEAFF
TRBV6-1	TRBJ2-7	CASMRLAGRGGGQYF
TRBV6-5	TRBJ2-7	CASSYGLRTGDSRGYEQYF
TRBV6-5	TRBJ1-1	CASSYSPGNTEAFF
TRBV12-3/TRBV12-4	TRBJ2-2	CASSFGPRDTGELFF
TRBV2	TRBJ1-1	CASSPPLNTEAFF
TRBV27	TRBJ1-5	CASSLMGGHTTSNQPQHF
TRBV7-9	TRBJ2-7	CASSLVGDEQYF
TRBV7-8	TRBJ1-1	CASSSRMGTEAFF
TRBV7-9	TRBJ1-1	CASSLGVWGTEAFF
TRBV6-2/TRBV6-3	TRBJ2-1	CASSEELARPYNEQFF
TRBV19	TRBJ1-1	CASNSRDLPTEAFF
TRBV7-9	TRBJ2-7	CASSSPRGGYEQYF